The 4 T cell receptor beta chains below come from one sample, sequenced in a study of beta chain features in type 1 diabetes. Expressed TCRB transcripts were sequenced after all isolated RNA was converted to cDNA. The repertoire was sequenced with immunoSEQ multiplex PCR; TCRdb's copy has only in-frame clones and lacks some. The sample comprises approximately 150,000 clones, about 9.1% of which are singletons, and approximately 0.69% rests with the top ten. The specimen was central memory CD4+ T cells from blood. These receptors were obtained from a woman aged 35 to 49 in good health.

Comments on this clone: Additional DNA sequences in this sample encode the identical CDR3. This CDR3 reads CASSFRGGTEAFF. The CDR3 nucleotides are TGTGCCAGCAGTTTCAGGGGTGGGACTGAAGCTTTCTTT. V is TRBV27 and J is TRBJ1-1; D perhaps matches TRBD1 (6 bases). Trimming stripped 3 bases from V and 5 bases from J, with 10 bases between. CDR3 length: 13 residues. Germline V lookup: CDR1 MNHEY, CDR2 SMNVEV (reference sequence).

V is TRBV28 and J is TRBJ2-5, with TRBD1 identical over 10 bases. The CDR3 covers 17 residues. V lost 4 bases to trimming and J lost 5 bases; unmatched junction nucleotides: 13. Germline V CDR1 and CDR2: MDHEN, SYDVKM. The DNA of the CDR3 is TGTGCCAGCAGTTCCCCCCTGTGGGACAGGGGACGGGAGACCCAGTACTTC. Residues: CASSSPLWDRGRETQYF.

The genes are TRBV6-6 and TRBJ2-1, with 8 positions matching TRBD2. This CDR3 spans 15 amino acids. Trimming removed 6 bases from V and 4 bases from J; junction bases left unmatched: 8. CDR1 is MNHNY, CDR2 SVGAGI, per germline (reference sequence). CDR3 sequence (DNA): TGTGCCAGCAGGATAACTAGCGGAACTTACAATGAGCAGTTCTTC. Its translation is CASRITSGTYNEQFF.

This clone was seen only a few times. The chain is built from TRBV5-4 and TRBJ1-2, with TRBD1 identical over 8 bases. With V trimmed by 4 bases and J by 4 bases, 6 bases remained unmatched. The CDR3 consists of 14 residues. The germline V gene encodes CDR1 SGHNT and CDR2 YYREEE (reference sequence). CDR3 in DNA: TGTGCCAGCAGCCGAAAGGGACAGGCCTATGGCTACACCTTC. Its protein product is CASSRKGQAYGYTF. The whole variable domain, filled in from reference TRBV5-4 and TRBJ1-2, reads ETGVTQSPTHLIKTRGQQVTLRCSSQSGHNTVSWYQQALGQGPQFIFQYYREEENGRGNFPPRFSGLQFPNYSSELNVNALELDDSALYLCASSRKGQAYGYTFGSGTRLTVV.